This is a list of T cell receptor beta chains from one sample in a study of T cell responses to AZD1222 COVID-19 vaccine. Sequencing was performed with immunoSEQ multiplex PCR; in TCRdb, only in-frame clones are kept and a portion is missing. The sample holds roughly 120,000 clones, around 81% seen once. Source: peripheral blood, taken on day 0 of AZD1222 vaccination. The receptors here all came from an adult in good health. Each CDR3 is given with its conserved first and last residue. Fields, in order: J gene, CDR3 length, V gene, D gene, clone size, CDR3 DNA, CDR3 protein. D genes are given only for firm matches. Part of the rows lack a size; the others show once, few, many or a class for expanded clones.

j_gene: TRBJ2-5; len: 15; v_gene: TRBV9; d_gene: -; abundance: -; CDR3nt: TGTGCCAGCAGCGCAAACATGGCCTCCGCCGAGACCCAGTACTTC; CDR3aa: CASSANMASAETQYF
j_gene: TRBJ1-5; len: 12; v_gene: TRBV7-2; d_gene: -; abundance: -; CDR3nt: TGTGCCAGCGGGGGACGTAGTCAGCCCCAGCATTTT; CDR3aa: CASGGRSQPQHF
j_gene: TRBJ2-5; len: 13; v_gene: TRBV18; d_gene: -; abundance: -; CDR3nt: TGTGCCAGCTCGGGTGGGGACCAAGAGACCCAGTACTTC; CDR3aa: CASSGGDQETQYF
j_gene: TRBJ1-2; len: 15; v_gene: TRBV19; d_gene: TRBD1; abundance: -; CDR3nt: TGTGCCAGTAGTATGGAGGGACAGGGGCGTTATGGCTACACCTTC; CDR3aa: CASSMEGQGRYGYTF
j_gene: TRBJ2-5; len: 14; v_gene: TRBV5-6; d_gene: -; abundance: -; CDR3nt: TGTGCCAGCAGCGCTAGGACGCCCGCAGAGACCCAGTACTTC; CDR3aa: CASSARTPAETQYF
j_gene: TRBJ2-1; len: 15; v_gene: TRBV18; d_gene: -; abundance: -; CDR3nt: TGTGCCAGCTCACCAGACCCAGGGCCCTACAATGAGCAGTTCTTC; CDR3aa: CASSPDPGPYNEQFF
j_gene: TRBJ1-2; len: 14; v_gene: TRBV6-5; d_gene: -; abundance: -; CDR3nt: TGTGCCAGCAGTTATTCGAGACAGACCTATGGCTACACCTTC; CDR3aa: CASSYSRQTYGYTF
j_gene: TRBJ2-7; len: 16; v_gene: TRBV5-1; d_gene: TRBD1; abundance: -; CDR3nt: TGCGCCAGCAGCTTGGGGACAGGGGCCACGAACTACGAGCAGTACTTC; CDR3aa: CASSLGTGATNYEQYF
j_gene: TRBJ1-2; len: 15; v_gene: TRBV5-1; d_gene: TRBD1; abundance: -; CDR3nt: TGCGCCAGCAGCCAAGACCGACAGGGACCCTATGGCTACACCTTC; CDR3aa: CASSQDRQGPYGYTF
j_gene: TRBJ2-3; len: 15; v_gene: TRBV18; d_gene: TRBD2; abundance: once; CDR3nt: TGTGCCAGCTCCGGACTAGCGGGAGACACAGATACGCAGTATTTT; CDR3aa: CASSGLAGDTDTQYF
j_gene: TRBJ1-1; len: 13; v_gene: TRBV18; d_gene: TRBD1; abundance: -; CDR3nt: TGTGCCAGCTCACCACGACAGGGGGTTGAAGCTTTCTTT; CDR3aa: CASSPRQGVEAFF
j_gene: TRBJ1-1; len: 13; v_gene: TRBV2; d_gene: -; abundance: -; CDR3nt: TGTGCCAGCAGGGGGGGGGCTAACACTGAAGCTTTCTTT; CDR3aa: CASRGGANTEAFF
j_gene: TRBJ2-1; len: 16; v_gene: TRBV5-1; d_gene: TRBD2; abundance: -; CDR3nt: TGCGCCAGCAGCCCCTCCGGGACTAGCGGGTTGAATGAGCAGTTCTTC; CDR3aa: CASSPSGTSGLNEQFF
j_gene: TRBJ1-2; len: 14; v_gene: TRBV28; d_gene: -; abundance: once; CDR3nt: TGTGCCAGCACCCAGCCGCGCGAGAGCTATGGCTACACCTTC; CDR3aa: CASTQPRESYGYTF
j_gene: TRBJ1-1; len: 17; v_gene: TRBV21-1; d_gene: -; abundance: -; CDR3nt: TGTGCCAGCAGCAAAGGAGGAAGAGGGGAGAGGGAAACTGAAGCTTTCTTT; CDR3aa: CASSKGGRGERETEAFF
j_gene: TRBJ2-7; len: 17; v_gene: TRBV6-2/TRBV6-3; d_gene: -; abundance: -; CDR3nt: TGTGCCAGCAGTTATGTCCCAGGGGGACTTTTCTCCTACGAGCAGTACTTC; CDR3aa: CASSYVPGGLFSYEQYF
j_gene: TRBJ2-7; len: 12; v_gene: TRBV12-3/TRBV12-4; d_gene: -; abundance: -; CDR3nt: TGTGCCAGCGGCCCAGGGCTCTACGAGCAGTACTTC; CDR3aa: CASGPGLYEQYF
j_gene: TRBJ1-1; len: 13; v_gene: TRBV18; d_gene: -; abundance: -; CDR3nt: TGTGCCAGCTCACCCACCAGGAACACTGAAGCTTTCTTT; CDR3aa: CASSPTRNTEAFF
j_gene: TRBJ2-1; len: 17; v_gene: TRBV9; d_gene: TRBD2; abundance: -; CDR3nt: TGTGCCAGCAGCTCTCGCGAGGAGCGGGGGGTCTACAATGAGCAGTTCTTC; CDR3aa: CASSSREERGVYNEQFF
j_gene: TRBJ2-3; len: 15; v_gene: TRBV6-5; d_gene: TRBD2; abundance: -; CDR3nt: TGTGCCAGCAGTTACCAGCGGGGGCGCACAGATACGCAGTATTTT; CDR3aa: CASSYQRGRTDTQYF
j_gene: TRBJ2-1; len: 15; v_gene: TRBV28; d_gene: -; abundance: -; CDR3nt: TGTGCCAGCAGTTCTACCGGGGGATCCTACAATGAGCAGTTCTTC; CDR3aa: CASSSTGGSYNEQFF
j_gene: TRBJ2-3; len: 15; v_gene: TRBV24-1; d_gene: TRBD2; abundance: -; CDR3nt: TGTGCCACCAGTGATACGCGGGGGGGCCGGGATACGCAGTATTTT; CDR3aa: CATSDTRGGRDTQYF
j_gene: TRBJ2-3; len: 12; v_gene: TRBV24-1; d_gene: -; abundance: -; CDR3nt: TGTGCCACCAGTGCGGGCACAGATACGCAGTATTTT; CDR3aa: CATSAGTDTQYF
j_gene: TRBJ2-3; len: 14; v_gene: TRBV2; d_gene: -; abundance: -; CDR3nt: TGTGCCAGCACCCTCGGCGGAAGCACAGATACGCAGTATTTT; CDR3aa: CASTLGGSTDTQYF
j_gene: TRBJ2-7; len: 13; v_gene: TRBV12-3/TRBV12-4; d_gene: -; abundance: -; CDR3nt: TGTGCCAGCAGTTTAGATGGGGGGATTGAGCAGTACTTC; CDR3aa: CASSLDGGIEQYF
j_gene: TRBJ1-2; len: 13; v_gene: TRBV7-2; d_gene: -; abundance: -; CDR3nt: TGTGCCAGCACCCCAAGGGGGAACTATGGCTACACCTTC; CDR3aa: CASTPRGNYGYTF
j_gene: TRBJ1-3; len: 15; v_gene: TRBV9; d_gene: TRBD1; abundance: -; CDR3nt: TGTGCCAGCAGCCCCGGGACAGCAGCTGGAAACACCATATATTTT; CDR3aa: CASSPGTAAGNTIYF
j_gene: TRBJ2-1; len: 15; v_gene: TRBV7-9; d_gene: TRBD2; abundance: -; CDR3nt: TGTGCCAGCAGCTTGGCTAGCGGGAGGCACAATGAGCAGTTCTTC; CDR3aa: CASSLASGRHNEQFF
j_gene: TRBJ1-2; len: 17; v_gene: TRBV19; d_gene: -; abundance: -; CDR3nt: TGTGCCAGTAGAAAAAGAAACTTGGACAGATCTAACTATGGCTACACCTTC; CDR3aa: CASRKRNLDRSNYGYTF
j_gene: TRBJ1-3; len: 12; v_gene: TRBV12-3/TRBV12-4; d_gene: -; abundance: -; CDR3nt: TGTGCCAGCAGTTTTGATGGAAACACCATATATTTT; CDR3aa: CASSFDGNTIYF
j_gene: TRBJ1-2; len: 16; v_gene: TRBV6-5; d_gene: -; abundance: -; CDR3nt: TGTGCCAGCAGTTATGCGGGGGCCCTACTTAACTATGGCTACACCTTC; CDR3aa: CASSYAGALLNYGYTF
j_gene: TRBJ2-1; len: 15; v_gene: TRBV5-4; d_gene: TRBD2; abundance: few; CDR3nt: TGTGCCAGCACCGCGACTAGCGGGGGTTACAATGAGCAGTTCTTC; CDR3aa: CASTATSGGYNEQFF
j_gene: TRBJ2-1; len: 17; v_gene: TRBV9; d_gene: TRBD2; abundance: -; CDR3nt: TGTGCCAGCAGCGCTGGGACTAGCGGGTCCTCCTACAATGAGCAGTTCTTC; CDR3aa: CASSAGTSGSSYNEQFF
j_gene: TRBJ1-2; len: 14; v_gene: TRBV28; d_gene: -; abundance: few; CDR3nt: TGTGCCAGCAATGCTTACAGGACTAACTATGGCTACACCTTC; CDR3aa: CASNAYRTNYGYTF
j_gene: TRBJ2-7; len: 14; v_gene: TRBV10-3; d_gene: TRBD2; abundance: -; CDR3nt: TGTGCCACCGGGAGGGAATTTATCCCCTACGAGCAGTACTTC; CDR3aa: CATGREFIPYEQYF
j_gene: TRBJ2-7; len: 13; v_gene: TRBV18; d_gene: TRBD1; abundance: -; CDR3nt: TGTGCCAGCTCACCGACAGGGTCTTGGGAGCAGTACTTC; CDR3aa: CASSPTGSWEQYF
j_gene: TRBJ1-2; len: 13; v_gene: TRBV11-2; d_gene: -; abundance: few; CDR3nt: TGTGCCAGCAGCTCTCTTACTAACTATGGCTACACCTTC; CDR3aa: CASSSLTNYGYTF
j_gene: TRBJ2-7; len: 15; v_gene: TRBV19; d_gene: -; abundance: -; CDR3nt: TGTGCCAGTAGTATGAACTGGCGGAGCTCCTACGAGCAGTACTTC; CDR3aa: CASSMNWRSSYEQYF
j_gene: TRBJ2-5; len: 16; v_gene: TRBV18; d_gene: TRBD2; abundance: -; CDR3nt: TGTGCCAGCTCACCACGGGCTAGCGGGACGGGAGAGACCCAGTACTTC; CDR3aa: CASSPRASGTGETQYF
j_gene: TRBJ2-7; len: 15; v_gene: TRBV24-1; d_gene: TRBD1; abundance: -; CDR3nt: TGTGCCACCAGTGATCACCGGACAGGGGGCTACGAGCAGTACTTC; CDR3aa: CATSDHRTGGYEQYF
j_gene: TRBJ2-1; len: 14; v_gene: TRBV14; d_gene: -; abundance: many; CDR3nt: TGTGCCAGCAGCCAAACTAATAGGCGCAATGAGCAGTTCTTC; CDR3aa: CASSQTNRRNEQFF
j_gene: TRBJ2-3; len: 17; v_gene: TRBV18; d_gene: TRBD2; abundance: -; CDR3nt: TGTGCCAGCTCACCACCGGGACTAGCGGGAGCCACAGATACGCAGTATTTT; CDR3aa: CASSPPGLAGATDTQYF
j_gene: TRBJ2-2; len: 15; v_gene: TRBV5-1; d_gene: -; abundance: -; CDR3nt: TGCGCCAGCAGCTTGGCCTTCCCGGGGGCCGGGGAGCTGTTTTTT; CDR3aa: CASSLAFPGAGELFF
j_gene: TRBJ1-2; len: 15; v_gene: TRBV5-8; d_gene: -; abundance: -; CDR3nt: TGTGCCAGCAGCTTGGGCTCCACAGGAGTAGGTGGCTACACCTTC; CDR3aa: CASSLGSTGVGGYTF
j_gene: TRBJ1-1; len: 16; v_gene: TRBV10-3; d_gene: -; abundance: once; CDR3nt: TGTGCCATCAGTGAGTCGCGGGGACCGGTGAACACTGAAGCTTTCTTT; CDR3aa: CAISESRGPVNTEAFF
j_gene: TRBJ2-1; len: 13; v_gene: TRBV4-3; d_gene: -; abundance: -; CDR3nt: TGCGCCAGCAGCCAAGATCGACAGTATGAGCAGTTCTTC; CDR3aa: CASSQDRQYEQFF
j_gene: TRBJ2-3; len: 18; v_gene: TRBV27; d_gene: -; abundance: -; CDR3nt: TGTGCCAGCAGTTCCCAACACTCCCCGACCTCTAGCACAGATACGCAGTATTTT; CDR3aa: CASSSQHSPTSSTDTQYF
j_gene: TRBJ2-7; len: 16; v_gene: TRBV25-1; d_gene: TRBD1; abundance: -; CDR3nt: TGTGCCAGCAGTGAATCTTGGACAGGGGTAAATCACGAGCAGTACTTC; CDR3aa: CASSESWTGVNHEQYF
j_gene: TRBJ1-4; len: 13; v_gene: TRBV28; d_gene: -; abundance: -; CDR3nt: TGTGCCAGCAGGCTCCAGGGAATTGAAAAACTGTTTTTT; CDR3aa: CASRLQGIEKLFF
j_gene: TRBJ1-5; len: 14; v_gene: TRBV13; d_gene: -; abundance: -; CDR3nt: TGTGCCAGCAGCTCCCGTTATAGCAATCAGCCCCAGCATTTT; CDR3aa: CASSSRYSNQPQHF
j_gene: TRBJ2-7; len: 17; v_gene: TRBV5-4; d_gene: TRBD2; abundance: few; CDR3nt: TGTGCCAGCAGCCTACGACTAGCGGGAGTACGGACCTACGAGCAGTACTTC; CDR3aa: CASSLRLAGVRTYEQYF
j_gene: TRBJ2-5; len: 20; v_gene: TRBV3-1/TRBV3-2; d_gene: TRBD2; abundance: -; CDR3nt: TGTGCCAGCAGCCAGCCCCCGGGACTAGCGGGGGGGCGGTCCCAAGAGACCCAGTACTTC; CDR3aa: CASSQPPGLAGGRSQETQYF